The TCR beta chain under discussion was sequenced for a study of human T cells and chemical hapten exposure. Stated time point: patch test 1, 2 weeks after DPC sensitization. The treatment denotes: therapeutic diphenylcyclopropenone sensitization with weekly scalp DPC. The germline CDR1 and CDR2 sequences are GTSNPN and SVGIG (reference sequence). V dropped 4 bases and J dropped 2 bases, with 5 bases sitting between them. The CDR3 covers 12 residues. This clonotype was seen repeatedly, ten times or more. TCRdb itself ran the RACE reads through MiXCR, one entry per CDR3 protein. The sample contains about 110,000 distinct CDR3 sequences, 9.5% to 11% of which appear only once.

The receptor was derived from a middle-aged woman with alopecia areata. Some clones in this sample may be carry-over from other donors' samples. The chain combines TRBV30 with TRBJ2-2, with D unresolved. The source was whole blood, collected in connection with sensitization to the hapten diphenylcyclopropenone (DPC). CDR3 DNA: TGTGCCTGGACCGGAAACACCGGGGAGCTGTTTTTT. Its protein product is CAWTGNTGELFF.